This T cell receptor (beta chain) was obtained from a study of shared clonotypes between healthy human individuals. Sequenced by immunoSEQ multiplex PCR; TCRdb stores in-frame clones only, minus some. The table has 1.5 million to 2.5 million clones, about 95% seen once; the top ten hold around 1%. Naive CD8 cells lacked CD45RO, underwent positive selection for CCR7 and left out terminally differentiated effector memory CD45RA+ cells. Study-wide findings and caveats: Sampling covered nothing but blood. Tissue TCR repertoires likely differ from those found in blood.

In regard to this clone: Its antigen is unknown.

Germline CDR1 is SQVTM and CDR2 is ANQGSEA. The V and J ends lost 4 bases and 5 bases respectively, with 23 bases between them. There are 16 residues in the CDR3. This receptor was taken from a man between 18 and 35 years old in good health. The V and J genes are TRBV29-1 and TRBJ2-5; the D gene is possibly TRBD2 (6 bases). What was sequenced was naive CD8+ T cells sorted from blood. CDR3 nucleotides: TGCAGCGTTGTTTCTCGTCGGGACTTCCGTTGGGAGACCCAGTACTTC. This codes for CSVVSRRDFRWETQYF.